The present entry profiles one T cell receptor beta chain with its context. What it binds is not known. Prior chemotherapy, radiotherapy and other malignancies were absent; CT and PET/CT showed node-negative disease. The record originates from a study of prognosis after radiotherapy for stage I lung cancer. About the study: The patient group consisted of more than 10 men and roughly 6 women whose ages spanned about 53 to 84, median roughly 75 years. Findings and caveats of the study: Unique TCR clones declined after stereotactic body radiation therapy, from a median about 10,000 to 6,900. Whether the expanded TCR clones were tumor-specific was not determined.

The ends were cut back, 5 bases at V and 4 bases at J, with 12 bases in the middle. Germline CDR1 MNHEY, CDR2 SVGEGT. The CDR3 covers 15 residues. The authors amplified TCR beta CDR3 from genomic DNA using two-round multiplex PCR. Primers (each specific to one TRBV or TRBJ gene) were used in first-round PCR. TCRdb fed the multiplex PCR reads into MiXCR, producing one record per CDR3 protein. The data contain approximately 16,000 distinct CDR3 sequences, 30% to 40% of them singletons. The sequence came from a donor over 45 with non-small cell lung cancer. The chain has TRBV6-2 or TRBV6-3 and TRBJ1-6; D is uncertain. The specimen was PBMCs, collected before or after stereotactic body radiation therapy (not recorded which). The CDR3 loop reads CASSERESYNSPLHF. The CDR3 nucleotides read TGTGCCAGCAGTGAGAGGGAATCATATAATTCACCCCTCCACTTT.